A selection of T cell receptor beta chains follows, all from one sample in a study of T cells in localized non-small cell lung cancer. The assay was immunoSEQ multiplex PCR, and TCRdb's table has in-frame clones only and misses some. Of around 1,800 clones in the sample, 35% to 45% were seen once. Sample: lung tumor tissue, taken before any cancer treatment. Receptor source: a woman aged 40-69 years with stage I lung adenocarcinoma. Each CDR3 is given with its conserved first and last residue. Each record gives: V gene, J gene, clone size, D gene, CDR3 DNA, CDR3 protein. The D gene is left open where the match is weak. Clone size, where shown, is once, few, many, or a class for clones that have expanded.

V: TRBV9; J: TRBJ1-5; size: -; D: TRBD1; DNA: TGTGCCAGCAGTCCAGGACAGGTCGATCAGCCCCAGCATTTT; CDR3: CASSPGQVDQPQHF
V: TRBV6-8; J: TRBJ1-2; size: medium-sized; D: -; DNA: TGTGCCAGCAGACGTCAGGGGTCTGGCTATGGCTACACCTTC; CDR3: CASRRQGSGYGYTF
V: TRBV6-1; J: TRBJ2-3; size: few; D: -; DNA: TGTGCCAGCAGTGAAGCAGACAGGCCCACAGATACGCAGTATTTT; CDR3: CASSEADRPTDTQYF
V: TRBV9; J: TRBJ1-5; size: -; D: TRBD1; DNA: TGTGCCAGCAGTGAAGAGCAGGGGGGCCAGCCCCAGCATTTT; CDR3: CASSEEQGGQPQHF
V: TRBV11-3; J: TRBJ2-2; size: few; D: TRBD2; DNA: TGTGCCAGCAGCCTACCGGGGGGTAGTACCGGGGAGCTGTTTTTT; CDR3: CASSLPGGSTGELFF
V: TRBV10-2; J: TRBJ1-1; size: -; D: TRBD1; DNA: TGCGCCAGCAGTGAGTCGGGTGAGGTGACAGGGGGCACTGAAGCTTTCTTT; CDR3: CASSESGEVTGGTEAFF
V: TRBV6-8; J: TRBJ1-6; size: -; D: TRBD1; DNA: TGTGCCAGCAGTTACCAGGGGGATTCACCCCTCCATTTT; CDR3: CASSYQGDSPLHF
V: TRBV11-3; J: TRBJ2-1; size: few; D: TRBD2; DNA: TGTGCCAGCAGCACGCGGGGGGCCTCCTACAATGAGCAGTTCTTC; CDR3: CASSTRGASYNEQFF
V: TRBV30; J: TRBJ2-2; size: -; D: TRBD2; DNA: TGTGCCTGGAGTGGACTAGCGGGGGGCGCGAACACCGGGGAGCTGTTTTTT; CDR3: CAWSGLAGGANTGELFF
V: TRBV6-8; J: TRBJ1-1; size: few; D: -; DNA: TGTGCCAGCAGTTACGGTACGGCGGGGGCTGAAGCTTTCTTT; CDR3: CASSYGTAGAEAFF
V: TRBV19; J: TRBJ2-7; size: -; D: -; DNA: TGTGCCAGTAGTATCGGGTCCGCCGCCGGCACCTACGAGCAGTACTTC; CDR3: CASSIGSAAGTYEQYF
V: TRBV18; J: TRBJ1-5; size: -; D: -; DNA: TGTGCCAGCTCACCCTACCGGGACACACAACGTTTAAGGAATCAGCCCCAGCATTTT; CDR3: CASSPYRDTQRLRNQPQHF
V: TRBV30; J: TRBJ1-1; size: -; D: -; DNA: TGTGCCTGGAGGAAAGGGGCAGGGGCTGAAGCTTTCTTT; CDR3: CAWRKGAGAEAFF
V: TRBV11-3; J: TRBJ2-7; size: large; D: TRBD1; DNA: TGTGCCAGCAGCTTACCCCCTTATATGGACAGGGGAACCTACGAGCAGTACTTC; CDR3: CASSLPPYMDRGTYEQYF
V: TRBV18; J: TRBJ1-4; size: -; D: -; DNA: TGTGCCAGCTCACCATCACAGCCGGGAACTAATGAAAAACTGTTTTTT; CDR3: CASSPSQPGTNEKLFF
V: TRBV19; J: TRBJ2-7; size: -; D: -; DNA: TGTGCCAGTAGCCTAGAGAGGGGGGAGCAGTACTTC; CDR3: CASSLERGEQYF
V: TRBV11-1; J: TRBJ1-2; size: few; D: -; DNA: TGTGCCAGCAGAAGCCCGGGGGAGGCCTATGGCTACACCTTC; CDR3: CASRSPGEAYGYTF
V: TRBV18; J: TRBJ2-3; size: -; D: -; DNA: TGTGCCAGCTCACCGAGCACAGATACGCAGTATTTT; CDR3: CASSPSTDTQYF
V: TRBV9; J: TRBJ1-3; size: few; D: -; DNA: TGTGCCAGCAGCTTATACCTGCAGGGCTCTGGAAACACCATATATTTT; CDR3: CASSLYLQGSGNTIYF
V: TRBV5-1; J: TRBJ1-3; size: few; D: TRBD1; DNA: TGCGCCAGCAGCCTTCGACAGGGGGCCTCTGGAAACACCATATATTTT; CDR3: CASSLRQGASGNTIYF
V: TRBV28; J: TRBJ1-1; size: once; D: TRBD1; DNA: TGTGCCAGCACCCAACAGGGGGCCACTGAAGCTTTCTTT; CDR3: CASTQQGATEAFF
V: TRBV2; J: TRBJ1-2; size: few; D: -; DNA: TGTGCCAGCAAACCGGTACAGGGTCCCTATGGCTACACCTTC; CDR3: CASKPVQGPYGYTF
V: TRBV18; J: TRBJ1-1; size: -; D: -; DNA: TGTGCCAGCTCACCACCGTCCGGGAACACTGAAGCTTTCTTT; CDR3: CASSPPSGNTEAFF
V: TRBV6-8; J: TRBJ1-1; size: few; D: TRBD1; DNA: TGTGCCAGCAGCCGGACAGGGGAGAACACTGAAGCTTTCTTT; CDR3: CASSRTGENTEAFF
V: TRBV11-3; J: TRBJ2-3; size: few; D: TRBD2; DNA: TGTGCCAGCAGCTCAGGATTAGCGGGGGTGACAGATACGCAGTATTTT; CDR3: CASSSGLAGVTDTQYF
V: TRBV10-3; J: TRBJ2-3; size: -; D: -; DNA: TGTGCCATCAGTGAGTCTGGCACAGATACGCAGTATTTT; CDR3: CAISESGTDTQYF
V: TRBV18; J: TRBJ2-3; size: few; D: -; DNA: TGTGCCAGCTCTCCGTCCACAGATACGCAGTATTTT; CDR3: CASSPSTDTQYF
V: TRBV30; J: TRBJ1-4; size: -; D: -; DNA: TGTGCCTGGAACGACGGGGGGAATGAAAAACTGTTTTTT; CDR3: CAWNDGGNEKLFF
V: TRBV19; J: TRBJ1-5; size: -; D: -; DNA: TGTGCCAGTAGTGCGTCGGGGGGCTCGGTTCAGCCCCAGCATTTT; CDR3: CASSASGGSVQPQHF
V: TRBV6-8; J: TRBJ2-3; size: few; D: TRBD2; DNA: TGTGCCAGCAGTTACGGGACTAGTTCCGATACGCAGTATTTT; CDR3: CASSYGTSSDTQYF
V: TRBV30; J: TRBJ2-7; size: -; D: -; DNA: TGTGCCTGGAGTGTCCAGGGGCTCAAGTCCTACGAGCAGTACTTC; CDR3: CAWSVQGLKSYEQYF
V: TRBV9; J: TRBJ1-1; size: medium-sized; D: TRBD1; DNA: TGTGCCAGCCAACAGGGGCGCACTGAAGCTTTCTTT; CDR3: CASQQGRTEAFF
V: TRBV11-3; J: TRBJ2-5; size: few; D: TRBD2; DNA: TGTGCCAGCAGCTTAGTAGCGGGGGGGTGGATGGAGACCCAGTACTTC; CDR3: CASSLVAGGWMETQYF
V: TRBV9; J: TRBJ1-5; size: -; D: -; DNA: TGTGCCAGCAGTGTCTCCGTTAAGCCCCAGCATTTT; CDR3: CASSVSVKPQHF
V: TRBV29-1; J: TRBJ1-2; size: -; D: -; DNA: TGCAGCGTTGAAGGAGGGGCTGGTAGCTACACCTTC; CDR3: CSVEGGAGSYTF
V: TRBV2; J: TRBJ2-7; size: -; D: TRBD1; DNA: TGTGCCAGCAGTAAACAGGGGGTGTCCTACGAGCAGTACTTC; CDR3: CASSKQGVSYEQYF
V: TRBV6-8; J: TRBJ2-5; size: -; D: -; DNA: TGTGCCAGCAGCCGGGTCGGGGCGGCGGAGACCCAGTACTTC; CDR3: CASSRVGAAETQYF
V: TRBV9; J: TRBJ1-3; size: few; D: -; DNA: TGTGCCAGCAGCAAAAATCCAGGGTTCTCTGGAAACACCATATATTTT; CDR3: CASSKNPGFSGNTIYF
V: TRBV6-8; J: TRBJ2-7; size: -; D: -; DNA: TGTGCCAGCAGAAAAGAGGGTGGATCCTACGAGCAGTACTTC; CDR3: CASRKEGGSYEQYF
V: TRBV6-8; J: TRBJ1-6; size: few; D: -; DNA: TGTGCCAGCACTGATTATAATTCACCCCTCCACTTT; CDR3: CASTDYNSPLHF
V: TRBV30; J: TRBJ1-2; size: once; D: -; DNA: TGTGCCTGGAGTGGTTCCAGGGACGGCTACACCTTC; CDR3: CAWSGSRDGYTF
V: TRBV5-1; J: TRBJ1-6; size: few; D: TRBD1; DNA: TGCGCCAGCAGCGAGACAGGGGATTGGTCCTATAATTCACCCCTCCACTTT; CDR3: CASSETGDWSYNSPLHF
V: TRBV10-2; J: TRBJ1-2; size: -; D: TRBD1; DNA: TGCGCCAGCAGTTGGGACAGGGAGGGCTATGGCTACACCTTC; CDR3: CASSWDREGYGYTF
V: TRBV6-8; J: TRBJ1-3; size: -; D: -; DNA: TGTGCCAGCAGGCTCAGGAGAGGTGGAAACACCATATATTTT; CDR3: CASRLRRGGNTIYF
V: TRBV30; J: TRBJ1-4; size: -; D: TRBD1; DNA: TGTGCCTGGACAAGGCCGGGACAGGGAAATGAAAAACTGTTTTTT; CDR3: CAWTRPGQGNEKLFF
V: TRBV11-3; J: TRBJ1-4; size: few; D: TRBD1; DNA: TGTGCCAGCAGTCGACAGACAGGGGACGTTGGTGAAAAACTGTTTTTT; CDR3: CASSRQTGDVGEKLFF
V: TRBV6-8; J: TRBJ2-7; size: -; D: -; DNA: TGTGCTACGAGGGAGGTAAACACCTACGAGCAGTACTTC; CDR3: CATREVNTYEQYF
V: TRBV15; J: TRBJ1-1; size: -; D: TRBD1; DNA: TGTGCCACCAGCAGAAGGGGACAGGGAGGATTGGGGAACACTGAAGCTTTCTTT; CDR3: CATSRRGQGGLGNTEAFF
V: TRBV18; J: TRBJ2-2; size: -; D: TRBD1; DNA: TGTGCCAGCTCACCGCCGGGACAGCTCGACACCGGGGAGCTGTTTTTT; CDR3: CASSPPGQLDTGELFF
V: TRBV6-8; J: TRBJ2-7; size: few; D: -; DNA: TGTGCCAGCAGACCTAGACTTGTCGGAGACGAGCAGTACTTC; CDR3: CASRPRLVGDEQYF
V: TRBV29-1; J: TRBJ1-1; size: few; D: -; DNA: TGCAGCTTCAGGGACGGGAACACTGAAGCTTTCTTT; CDR3: CSFRDGNTEAFF
V: TRBV6-8; J: TRBJ2-7; size: -; D: TRBD2; DNA: TGTGCCAGCAGGTTAAGCAGGGAGGGCTCCTACGAGCAGTACTTC; CDR3: CASRLSREGSYEQYF
V: TRBV19; J: TRBJ1-1; size: -; D: -; DNA: TGTGCCAGTAGTCTGCCGCCCCAAGGGAACACTGAAGCTTTCTTT; CDR3: CASSLPPQGNTEAFF
V: TRBV4-1; J: TRBJ1-2; size: -; D: TRBD1; DNA: TGCGCCAGCAGCCAAGATATAGGACAGGGGGCGTTCGGCTACACCTTC; CDR3: CASSQDIGQGAFGYTF